This T cell receptor beta chain came from a study of identical twins. Comments on this clonotype: The conserved phenylalanine or tryptophan normally closing the CDR3 is absent here, so this likely arose from a read error.

TCRdb reprocessed the 5' RACE reads via MiXCR and lists one record per CDR3 protein. The sample has more than 600,000 distinct CDR3 sequences; around a sixth are singletons. These same records also appear under a second study, on T cells expressing NK-cell markers. This second report adds: CD3+CD56+NKG2C+, CD3+CD56+NKG2C- and CD3+CD56-NKG2C+ T cells, once sorted, supplied the TCR beta repertoires. The study found dominant NKG2C+ clonotypes at roughly 1.0-7.5% of CD8+ T cells in several donors.

What was sequenced was PBMCs. This receptor was identified in a woman aged 18-29 years in good health.

The CDR3 DNA is TGTGCCAGCAGTTACTCGAGGAATGAGCAGTTCTTG. It yields the protein CASSYSRNEQFL. V usage is TRBV6-5 and J usage is TRBJ2-1; no clear D gene. Trimming took 0 bases from V and 7 from J, leaving 4 bases between them. Per germline, CDR1 MNHEY and CDR2 SVGAGI. This CDR3 comprises 12 residues.